This T cell receptor (beta chain) was captured by sequencing in a study of T cells in Graves' hyperthyroidism and ophthalmopathy. RNA transcripts provided the source from which TCR beta CDR3 regions were amplified. Carried out on the TCR CDR3, a first-round RT-PCR used the HTBI primer set. Via MiXCR, TCRdb re-called the multiplex PCR reads, giving one row per CDR3 protein. The table shows approximately 610,000 distinct CDR3 sequences, with over 15% occurring only once. Concerning this clonotype itself: The target antigen is unknown.

General study findings and limits: Most thyroid clonotypes expanded above 0.001 appeared in blood too. Ophthalmopathy cases were set apart from stable hyperthyroidism by a 13 V-J model.

Germline CDR1 SEHNR, CDR2 FQNEAQ (reference sequence). CDR3 length: 13 amino acids. V gave up 6 bases and J gave up 4 bases, with 11 bases separating them. Patients were excluded because of uncontrolled infection, other autoimmune disease, pregnancy or lactation. Diagnostic assessment was based on clinical symptoms, serum thyroxine and TRAb, thyroid ultrasound and orbital computed tomography. The specimen sequenced was blood. The chain combines TRBV7-9 with TRBJ2-3; D perhaps matches TRBD2 (6 bases). This TCR came from a woman aged 18-30 years with Graves' hyperthyroidism. This chain's CDR3 is CASRAGFADTQYF. The CDR3 bases are TGTGCCAGCAGGGCGGGGTTCGCAGATACGCAGTATTTT.